The clone carrying this T cell receptor (beta chain) was observed many times. The antigen remains undetermined. Study-level points and caveats: In terms of TCR gene usage, tumor memory CD4+ T cells clustered together with blood and lymph node memory CD4+ cells, as well as with lymph node naive CD4+ cells.

This CDR3 region has 12 residues. V lost 0 bases and J 5 bases, leaving 5 bases between the germline ends. The germline gives CDR1 SGDLS, CDR2 YYNGEE. TCRdb itself ran the 5' RACE reads through MiXCR, one entry per CDR3 protein. The sample lists 6,000 or so distinct CDR3 sequences; about 28% were seen once. The sequence derives from a female donor with breast cancer. The chain is built from TRBV9 and TRBJ2-5; D gene uncertain. Sequenced input: memory CD4+ T cells sorted from a lymph node. The subset here: memory CD4+ T cells, CD4+CD45RO+CD25-. This CDR3 reads CASSVDGETQYF. DNA of the CDR3: TGTGCCAGCAGCGTAGACGGCGAGACCCAGTACTTC.